Below, 29 T cell receptor beta chains from the same sample are listed, as sequenced in a study of blood T cell repertoires in COVID-19. TCRdb's copy holds only in-frame clones and misses some; the assay was immunoSEQ multiplex PCR. The table shows hundreds of thousands of clones, with around 80% occurring only once. The sample was PBMCs or T cells enriched from blood (not recorded which). These receptors were obtained from a man in his forties who had been exposed to COVID-19.

CDR3 residues: CASSSNPISGNTIYF. The CDR3 DNA reads as TGTGCCAGCAGCTCCAACCCAATCAGTGGAAACACCATATATTTT. The rearrangement links TRBV11-2 to TRBJ1-3; no definite D call. V was trimmed by 4 bases and J by 3 bases, leaving 13 bases between them. Germline CDR1 reads SGHAT; CDR2 reads FQNNGV. The CDR3 length is 15 residues. Filled out from reference TRBV11-2 and TRBJ1-3, the complete variable domain reads EAGVAQSPRYKIIEKRQSVAFWCNPISGHATLYWYQQILGQGPKLLIQFQNNGVVDDSQLPKDRFSAERLKGVDSTLKIQPAKLEDSAVYLCASSSNPISGNTIYFGEGSWLTVV.

This chain links TRBV5-1 with TRBJ2-7; D unclear. Per germline, CDR1 SGHRS and CDR2 YFSETQ. V lost 5 bases and J 6 bases, leaving 9 bases between the germline ends. CDR3 length: 11 amino acids. The CDR3 DNA reads TGCGCCAGCAGGCTAGTTGGCGAGCAGTACTTC. Translating gives CASRLVGEQYF.

This clone appeared a single time. V is TRBV10-3 and J is TRBJ1-2; 9 bases fit TRBD1. Germline-derived CDR1 and CDR2 are ENHRY and SYGVKD. J lost 6 bases, V lost 6 bases, and 5 bases had no gene match. This CDR3 has 13 residues. As DNA, the CDR3 is TGTGCCATCAGGACCGGGACAGGGAATGGCTACACCTTC. Amino acid sequence: CAIRTGTGNGYTF.

The V gene is TRBV18, the J gene TRBJ1-6; a possible D gene is TRBD1 (5 bases). This CDR3 comprises 16 residues. Trimming pared 2 bases from V and 5 bases from J, leaving 13 bases between. CDR1 is KGHSH and CDR2 is LQKENI in the germline V gene. CDR3 sequence (DNA): TGTGCCAGCTCACCATGGCAGGGCTTGGATAATTCACCCCTCCACTTT. This encodes CASSPWQGLDNSPLHF.

J is TRBJ1-2 and V is TRBV1. TRBV1 corresponds to a pseudogene. The CDR3 covers 15 residues. CDR3 sequence (DNA): TGCACCAGCAGCCTGATAGGACGGCGGGGTTGTGGCTACACCTTC. Its translation: CTSSLIGRRGCGYTF.

V usage is TRBV9 and J usage is TRBJ2-1; D remains unclear. The CDR3 consists of 14 residues. Germline V gene lookup returns CDR1 SGDLS and CDR2 YYNGEE. With 3 bases removed from V and 0 bases from J, the gap between germline ends came to 7 bases. The CDR3 sequence: CASSAGASYNEQFF. CDR3 in DNA: TGTGCCAGCAGCGCAGGCGCCTCCTACAATGAGCAGTTCTTC.

The V gene is TRBV5-1, the J gene TRBJ1-5; TRBD1 might be the D (5 bases). V was pared by 4 bases and J by 0 bases, with 20 bases between. Germline CDR1 reads SGHRS; CDR2 reads YFSETQ. This CDR3 region has 18 residues. The CDR3 DNA follows: TGCGCCAGCAGCCCGGGGGAGGGTCCCAACTATAGCAATCAGCCCCAGCATTTT. It codes for CASSPGEGPNYSNQPQHF.

The chain carries TRBV11-3 and TRBJ2-7; 8 bases align to TRBD1. CDR1 and CDR2 from the germline V gene are SGHNT and YENEEA. The CDR3 sequence is 14 residues long. J gave up 0 bases and V 6 bases, and 4 bases lay outside the gene matches. This CDR3 reads CASRETGGSYEQYF. In nucleotides, the CDR3 is TGTGCCAGCAGAGAAACAGGGGGCTCCTACGAGCAGTACTTC.

This clone has just one count. The V gene is TRBV7-2, the J gene TRBJ2-1; 8 nucleotides line up with TRBD2. V dropped 5 bases and J dropped 4; count of bases not matched to a gene: 7. CDR1 and CDR2 from the germline V gene are SGHTA and FQGNSA. There are 15 residues in the CDR3. The CDR3 coding sequence is TGTGCCAGCAGCCAACTAGCGGAGACTTACAATGAGCAGTTCTTC. Translated, it gives CASSQLAETYNEQFF.

The chain combines TRBV6-5 with TRBJ2-5; TRBD1 might be the D (6 bases). The V gene's germline CDR1 is MNHEY and CDR2 SVGAGI. The CDR3 is 15 amino acids. V was clipped by 6 bases and J by 1 base, with 15 bases between them. Written as DNA, the CDR3 is TGTGCCAGCAGGGGGGTAGGACAGCCCCAAGAGACCCAGTACTTC. This gives the protein CASRGVGQPQETQYF.

This clone was found once. The chain recombines TRBV4-2 with TRBJ1-2; TRBD1 aligns across 8 bases. CDR3 size: 12 residues. J lost 3 bases, V lost 10 bases, and 4 bases had no gene match. Germline-derived CDR1 and CDR2 are LGHNA and YNFKEQ. CDR3 coding DNA: TGTGCCATCCAGGGACAGGACTATGGCTACACCTTC. It is translated as CAIQGQDYGYTF.

The gene calls are TRBV7-2 and TRBJ2-7; 8 bases fit TRBD2. The CDR3 runs 15 residues. Germline values: CDR1 SGHTA, CDR2 FQGNSA. Trimming cost V 1 base and J 4 bases; bases outside gene matches: 6. The CDR3 spells CASSLVTSGSYEQYF. DNA of the CDR3: TGTGCCAGCAGCTTAGTGACCAGCGGGAGTTACGAGCAGTACTTC.

This clone was seen more than once but under ten times. The chain couples TRBV5-6 to TRBJ1-6; no reliable D call. Per the germline V gene, CDR1 is SGHDT and CDR2 is YYEEEE. This CDR3 has 15 amino acids. The V end lost 6 bases, the J end lost 10 bases, and 20 bases lay between the germline ends. CDR3 in DNA: TGTGCCAGCACCTTCAAAGGGAGGTTGAGGTCACCCCTCCACTTT. It is translated as CASTFKGRLRSPLHF.

J is TRBJ2-2 and V is TRBV28; 9 bases agree with TRBD2. Losses at the gene ends were 8 bases for V and 7 bases for J; bases not matched to a gene: 11. CDR3 size: 15 residues. In germline, CDR1 is MDHEN, CDR2 SYDVKM. The CDR3: CASVTAGGAVGELFF. CDR3 coding DNA: TGTGCCAGCGTGACGGCGGGAGGGGCCGTCGGGGAGCTGTTTTTT.

This chain connects TRBV7-9 to TRBJ2-5; D is perhaps TRBD2 (5 bases). V lost 5 bases, J lost 4 bases, and 17 bases lay in between. Germline CDR1 reads SEHNR; CDR2 reads FQNEAQ (reference sequence). This CDR3 region has 15 residues. The CDR3 nucleotides are TGTGCCAGCAGCCCGGCCGGAGGTTTAGGAGAGACCCAGTACTTC. Its translation: CASSPAGGLGETQYF.

Turning to this clone: At one end, the junction sequence differs from germline, possibly due to a read error. The genes are TRBV9 and TRBJ1-2; unclear D gene. The CDR3 totals 20 residues. Germline V CDR1 and CDR2: SGDLS, YYNGEE. This CDR3 is CASSVWLLLRKSRANYSYTF. CDR3 sequence (DNA): TGTGCCAGCAGCGTTTGGCTTCTCCTTAGGAAGTCTCGAGCTAACTATAGCTACACCTTC.

J is TRBJ1-2 and V is TRBV12-3 or TRBV12-4, with D tentatively TRBD1 (6 bases). Trimming left V 6 bases short and J 7 bases short, with 12 bases between. The CDR3 is made up of 12 amino acids. This chain's CDR3 is CASSTGRGGYTF. The CDR3 DNA is TGTGCCAGCAGCACAGGGAGGGGTGGCTACACCTTC.

The chain recombines TRBV6-5 with TRBJ1-1; D is uncertain. This CDR3 has 14 amino acids. Trimming took off 7 bases at V and 3 bases at J, with 15 bases between the two ends. Germline CDR1 MNHEY, CDR2 SVGAGI. CDR3 amino acids: CASTSGGLYTEAFF. The CDR3 coding sequence is TGTGCCAGCACATCTGGAGGGTTGTACACTGAAGCTTTCTTT.

The table lists this clone with a count of one. The chain joins TRBV13 to TRBJ1-1, with a possible D match to TRBD1 (5 bases). Germline CDR1 reads PRHDT; CDR2 reads FYEKMQ (reference sequence). This CDR3 contains 13 residues. V gave up 5 bases and J gave up 6 bases, with 13 bases separating them. CDR3 nucleotide sequence: TGTGCCAGCAGCCTTACGGTCAGGGCTGAAGCTTTCTTT. Residues: CASSLTVRAEAFF.

The CDR3 sequence is CATRTGGVRETQYF. The CDR3 nucleotides are TGTGCCACGCGGACAGGGGGGGTACGAGAGACCCAGTACTTC. The rearrangement uses TRBV10-3 and TRBJ2-5; TRBD1 agrees at 10 bases. Germline V gene data show CDR1 as ENHRY and CDR2 as SYGVKD. CDR3 size: 14 residues. The V segment lost 10 bases and the J segment 4 bases; nucleotides outside the gene matches: 9.

This chain links TRBV24-1 with TRBJ2-3, with D possibly matching TRBD2 (5 bases). V dropped 4 bases and J dropped 4 bases, with 8 bases sitting between them. CDR1 is KGHDR, CDR2 SFDVKD, per germline. The CDR3 is 13 amino acids. CDR3 DNA: TGTGCCACCAGTGAGGTGGGAGCAGATACGCAGTATTTT. Its protein is CATSEVGADTQYF.

The V and J genes are TRBV6-1 and TRBJ2-1; D gene ambiguous. Germline CDR1 is MNHNS and CDR2 is SASEGT. Trimming stripped 2 bases from V and 0 bases from J, with 8 bases between. The CDR3 length is 15 residues. For the CDR3, the DNA is TGTGCCAGCAGTGAACAAAGTAGCTCCTACAATGAGCAGTTCTTC. Its protein product is CASSEQSSSYNEQFF.

The V and J genes are TRBV30 and TRBJ1-3; perhaps TRBD1 as D (6 bases). Germline V gene sequence: CDR1 GTSNPN, CDR2 SVGIG (reference sequence). The CDR3 totals 11 residues. V lost 2 bases, J lost 15 bases, and 14 bases lay in between. CDR3 protein: CAWSTDSPTYF. For the CDR3, the DNA is TGTGCCTGGAGTACGGACAGCCCTACATATTTT.

This clone was observed once. The genes are TRBV19 and TRBJ2-7; 13 nucleotides line up with TRBD2. This CDR3 region has 14 residues. J was trimmed by 5 bases and V by 6 bases; bases with no gene match: 4. The germline V gene encodes CDR1 LNHDA and CDR2 SQIVND (reference sequence). The CDR3: CASSRLAGGDEQYF. As DNA, the CDR3 is TGTGCCAGTAGCCGACTAGCGGGAGGTGACGAGCAGTACTTC.

The rearrangement links TRBV6-5 to TRBJ2-1; tentatively, D is TRBD2 (6 bases). The CDR3 is 13 residues long. V lost 4 bases and J 6 bases, leaving 10 bases between the germline ends. The germline CDR1 and CDR2 sequences are MNHEY and SVGAGI. DNA of the CDR3: TGTGCCAGCAGTTCCGGAGGGTTCAATGAGCAGTTCTTC. Amino acid sequence: CASSSGGFNEQFF.

This clone was recorded a few times. The gene calls are TRBV7-6 and TRBJ2-7; TRBD2 matches at 9 bases. This CDR3 contains 15 residues. CDR1 SGHVS and CDR2 FNYEAQ come from the germline V gene. V lost 8 bases to trimming and J lost 4 bases; unmatched junction nucleotides: 12. The CDR3 here is CASAGTSNNIYEQYF. DNA of the CDR3: TGTGCCAGCGCGGGGACTAGCAACAACATATACGAGCAGTACTTC.

This chain links TRBV7-3 with TRBJ2-3, with 7 bases aligning to TRBD2. Unmatched junction bases numbered 5, after V lost 3 bases and J lost 2 bases. The CDR3 length is 15 residues. Germline loops: CDR1 SGHTA, CDR2 FQGTGA. Here the CDR3 DNA reads TGTGCCAGCAGCTTCGGGGCGGGAGCCACAGATACGCAGTATTTT. The encoded protein is CASSFGAGATDTQYF.

The chain has TRBV19 and TRBJ2-7, with 10 bases fitting TRBD1. The CDR3 contains 16 residues. V lost 9 bases and J lost 2; bases outside the gene matches: 13. Germline-derived CDR1 and CDR2 are LNHDA and SQIVND (reference sequence). CDR3 protein: CASAKGDRGLAYEQYF. Written as DNA, the CDR3 is TGTGCCAGCGCGAAAGGGGACAGGGGTTTGGCCTACGAGCAGTACTTC.

The J gene is TRBJ2-2, the V gene TRBV7-3; tentatively, D is TRBD1 (6 bases). The CDR3 consists of 17 residues. In germline, CDR1 is SGHTA, CDR2 FQGTGA. The V and J ends lost 1 base and 2 bases respectively, with 14 bases between them. The CDR3, as DNA: TGTGCCAGCAGCTTAAGAGGGGGTTTTCTTAACACCGGGGAGCTGTTTTTT. It specifies CASSLRGGFLNTGELFF. Supplemented by reference TRBV7-3 and TRBJ2-2, the full variable domain reads GAGVSQTPSNKVTEKGKYVELRCDPISGHTALYWYRQSLGQGPEFLIYFQGTGAADDSGLPNDRFFAVRPEGSVSTLKIQRTERGDSAVYLCASSLRGGFLNTGELFFGEGSRLTVL.